The 18 T cell receptor beta chains below come from one sample, sequenced in a study of cytomegalovirus exposure and HLA in healthy donors. PCR amplification relied on 60 Vbeta primers (plus 13 Jbeta primers). Data came from immunoSEQ multiplex PCR; TCRdb stores just in-frame clones and leaves some out. Of fewer than 250,000 clones in the sample, around 80% were seen once. Sequencing was carried out using PBMCs. These TCRs come from a man between 35 and 55 years old in good health and CMV-seronegative.

This chain uses TRBV5-6 with TRBJ1-1, with TRBD1 identical over 9 bases. J gave up 4 bases and V 4 bases, and 5 bases lay outside the gene matches. Germline loops: CDR1 SGHDT, CDR2 YYEEEE. The CDR3 extends over 14 amino acids. The CDR3 protein is CASSGDRGFTEAFF. The CDR3 bases are TGTGCCAGCAGCGGCGACAGGGGGTTCACTGAAGCTTTCTTT. The whole variable domain, remainder taken from reference TRBV5-6 and TRBJ1-1, is DAGVTQSPTHLIKTRGQQVTLRCSPKSGHDTVSWYQQALGQGPQFIFQYYEEEERQRGNFPDRFSGHQFPNYSSELNVNALLLGDSALYLCASSGDRGFTEAFFGQGTRLTVV.

This rearrangement joins TRBV7-2 to TRBJ2-1; a weak D match, TRBD1 (5 bases). Trimming shortened V by 2 bases and J by 3 bases, and 11 bases separated the two germline ends. The CDR3 extends over 15 amino acids. The germline V gene encodes CDR1 SGHTA and CDR2 FQGNSA. In nucleotides, the CDR3 is TGTGCCAGCAGCTTATTGGGGCCTGACTACAATGAGCAGTTCTTC. It encodes CASSLLGPDYNEQFF.

The rearrangement joins TRBV10-1 to TRBJ2-5; 9 bases match TRBD1. There are 15 residues in the CDR3. Looked up from germline, CDR1 is WNHNN and CDR2 is SYGVQD (reference sequence). The J segment lost 5 bases and the V segment lost 0 bases, leaving 4 bases of the junction unmatched. DNA of the CDR3: TGCGCCAGCAGTGAGTCCGTGGGACAGGGTGAGACCCAGTACTTC. The encoded protein is CASSESVGQGETQYF.

The chain links TRBV27 to TRBJ1-1, with a weak D call TRBD1 (6 bases). Between the trimmed V and J ends, which lost 4 bases and 5 bases, there was a span of 20 bases. Germline CDR1 is MNHEY and CDR2 is SMNVEV (reference sequence). The CDR3 is 16 amino acids. The chain's CDR3 is CASSWGHRGSATEAFF. The CDR3, as DNA: TGTGCCAGCAGTTGGGGGCATAGGGGGTCGGCTACTGAAGCTTTCTTT.

The rearrangement uses TRBV18 and TRBJ1-6; the D is unclear. This CDR3 has 16 residues. Germline V gene sequence: CDR1 KGHSH, CDR2 LQKENI. V was shortened by 3 bases and J by 5 bases, with 14 bases between the two germline ends. This CDR3 is CASSPGRRWDNSPLHF. CDR3 DNA sequence: TGTGCCAGCTCACCGGGGAGGAGGTGGGATAATTCACCCCTCCACTTT.

This clone turned up a few times. The V and J genes are TRBV21-1 and TRBJ1-4; the table's D call of TRBD1 was not tested on the DNA. TRBV21-1 is flagged as a pseudogene. The length of the CDR3 is 19 residues. For the CDR3, the DNA is TGTGCCAGCAGCAAAGAGCACGGACAATCTCCGACAACTAATGAAAAACTGTTTTTT. It encodes CASSKEHGQSPTTNEKLFF.

The chain carries TRBV7-9 and TRBJ1-5, with a possible D match to TRBD1 (6 bases). Trimming cost V 4 bases and J 0 bases, with 13 bases left between them. Germline lookup yields CDR1 SEHNR and CDR2 FQNEAQ (reference sequence). The CDR3 totals 16 residues. For the CDR3, the DNA is TGTGCCAGCAGCTCCTCCGACAGGACTAGCAATCAGCCCCAGCATTTT. It encodes CASSSSDRTSNQPQHF. Based on the CDR3 plus reference TRBV7-9 and TRBJ1-5, the full variable domain is DTGVSQNPRHKITKRGQNVTFRCDPISEHNRLYWYRQTLGQGPEFLTYFQNEAQLEKSRLLSDRFSAERPKGSFSTLEIQRTEQGDSAMYLCASSSSDRTSNQPQHFGDGTRLSIL.

The gene calls are TRBV27 and TRBJ1-1, with 9 bases aligning to TRBD1. There are 14 residues in the CDR3. V trimming: 10 bases; J trimming: 5 bases; junction bases outside the gene matches: 11. Germline loops: CDR1 MNHEY, CDR2 SMNVEV (reference sequence). The CDR3: CATKYRGLVTEAFF. In nucleotides, the CDR3 is TGTGCCACCAAATACAGGGGGCTGGTGACTGAAGCTTTCTTT.

The chain links TRBV29-1 to TRBJ2-7; tentative D call: TRBD1 (5 bases). Germline CDR1 and CDR2: SQVTM and ANQGSEA. This CDR3 is built from 14 residues. The ends were cut back, 1 base at V and 2 bases at J, with 12 bases in the middle. This chain's CDR3 is CSVEGAGAAYEQYF. The CDR3 DNA sequence: TGCAGCGTTGAAGGAGCTGGGGCCGCCTACGAGCAGTACTTC.

This sequence joins TRBV28 and TRBJ1-1; D unclear. Germline CDR1 and CDR2: MDHEN and SYDVKM. The ends were cut back, 4 bases at V and 6 bases at J, with 18 bases in the middle. The CDR3 has 15 amino acids. In nucleotides, the CDR3 is TGTGCCAGCAGTTCGGGTGTTGTCTGGCAGCCTGAAGCTTTCTTT. Amino acids: CASSSGVVWQPEAFF. Using reference TRBV28 and TRBJ1-1 for the parts outside the CDR3, the full variable domain is DVKVTQSSRYLVKRTGEKVFLECVQDMDHENMFWYRQDPGLGLRLIYFSYDVKMKEKGDIPEGYSVSREKKERFSLILESASTNQTSMYLCASSSGVVWQPEAFFGQGTRLTVV.

This clone was counted once. The rearrangement joins TRBV11-1 to TRBJ2-7; D unclear. The CDR3 contains 12 residues. The germline CDR1 and CDR2 sequences are SGHAT and FQDESV (reference sequence). Trimming pared 4 bases from V and 3 bases from J, leaving 7 bases between. CDR3 DNA sequence: TGTGCCAGCAGCTCCAATCACTACGAGCAGTACTTC. The encoded protein is CASSSNHYEQYF.

The J gene is TRBJ2-1, the V gene TRBV4-1; TRBD1 might be the D (5 bases). The CDR3 extends over 15 amino acids. Germline assignment: CDR1 MGHRA and CDR2 YSYEKL. V was pared by 7 bases and J by 9 bases, with 22 bases between. CDR3 loop: CASTPQGFDPGEQFF. The CDR3 coding sequence is TGCGCCAGCACCCCCCAGGGTTTTGATCCGGGTGAGCAGTTCTTC.

In this sample, this clone turned up once. The chain's CDR3 is CASSPPTTGANVLTF. CDR3 nucleotides: TGTGCCAGTAGCCCCCCCACAACTGGGGCCAACGTCCTGACTTTC. J is TRBJ2-6 and V is TRBV19; no firm D call. Germline assignment: CDR1 LNHDA and CDR2 SQIVND (reference sequence). Trimming shortened V by 6 bases and J by 2 bases, and 11 bases separated the two germline ends. The CDR3 runs to 15 residues.

This rearrangement joins TRBV7-2 to TRBJ2-3; 8 bases align to TRBD2. The CDR3 sequence is 16 residues long. The V segment lost 2 bases and the J segment 3 bases; nucleotides outside the gene matches: 7. Germline values: CDR1 SGHTA, CDR2 FQGNSA. CDR3 residues: CASSLLGLGGTDTQYF. DNA of the CDR3: TGTGCCAGCAGCTTACTGGGACTAGGGGGGACAGATACGCAGTATTTT.

V usage is TRBV5-6 and J usage is TRBJ1-4; no firm D call. Germline V CDR1 and CDR2: SGHDT, YYEEEE. This CDR3 is built from 16 residues. Trimming removed 1 base at V and 6 bases at J, with 16 bases between. This CDR3 is CASSLMRGRVDEKLFF. CDR3 coding DNA: TGTGCCAGCAGCTTGATGCGGGGTCGGGTCGATGAAAAACTGTTTTTT.

The chain links TRBV11-2 to TRBJ2-7; 12 bases are a match to TRBD2. Per the germline V gene, CDR1 is SGHAT and CDR2 is FQNNGV. The CDR3 has 16 residues. Unmatched junction bases numbered 5, after V lost 1 base and J lost 4 bases. As DNA, the CDR3 is TGTGCCAGCAGCTTAGTCCTAGCGGGGGGGTGGTACGAGCAGTACTTC. The encoded protein is CASSLVLAGGWYEQYF.

This clone has a handful of counts. The V gene is TRBV4-3, the J gene TRBJ1-2, with D possibly matching TRBD1 (6 bases). Germline V CDR1 and CDR2: LGHNA, YSLEER. Trimming took 0 bases from V and 5 from J, leaving 16 bases between them. The CDR3 consists of 16 residues. CDR3 nucleotides: TGCGCCAGCAGCCAAGATTTAGGGGGTCTAGGATATGGCTACACCTTC. It is translated as CASSQDLGGLGYGYTF.

This chain's CDR3 is CASGLGASGAPGGYTF. DNA for the CDR3: TGTGCTAGTGGTTTGGGTGCATCAGGGGCGCCCGGTGGCTACACCTTC. V is TRBV12-5 and J is TRBJ1-2; a weak D match, TRBD1 (6 bases). The CDR3 runs 16 residues. CDR1 is LGHNT and CDR2 is FRNRAP in the germline V gene. V shed 1 base and J shed 7 bases, with 19 bases lying between them.